The 18 T cell receptor beta chains given below trace back to one sample, sequenced in a study of PD-1 blockade in classical Hodgkin lymphoma. Some clones are missing from TCRdb's copy, which holds only in-frame ones; the method was immunoSEQ multiplex PCR. The sample holds around 23,000 clones, about 88% seen once. Described time point: cycle 4 day 1 (C4D1), after less than 7 weeks of nivolumab. All patients relapsed after autologous stem cell transplantation, and brentuximab vedotin exposure varied. This specimen consisted of peripheral blood mononuclear cells (PBMCs), obtained before the fourth cycle of nivolumab. These receptors all come from a human donor with classical Hodgkin lymphoma.

This clone came up a few times. The chain couples TRBV21-1 to TRBJ2-7. TRBV21-1 is assigned pseudogene status. The CDR3 has 16 residues. This CDR3 is CASSKERAPTTREQYF. CDR3 nucleotide sequence: TGTGCCAGCAGCAAAGAAAGGGCTCCGACAACTCGGGAGCAGTACTTC.

This chain uses TRBV7-9 with TRBJ1-1; 7 bases agree with TRBD1. In germline, CDR1 is SEHNR, CDR2 FQNEAQ (reference sequence). The CDR3 loop spans 14 amino acids. V trimming: 3 bases; J trimming: 0 bases; junction bases outside the gene matches: 1. As DNA, the CDR3 is TGTGCCAGCAGCTTTACAGGGGTGAACACTGAAGCTTTCTTT. This encodes CASSFTGVNTEAFF. Full variable domain (missing parts from reference TRBV7-9 and TRBJ1-1): DTGVSQNPRHKITKRGQNVTFRCDPISEHNRLYWYRQTLGQGPEFLTYFQNEAQLEKSRLLSDRFSAERPKGSFSTLEIQRTEQGDSAMYLCASSFTGVNTEAFFGQGTRLTVV.

This chain links TRBV27 with TRBJ1-1; a weak D match, TRBD1 (5 bases). The CDR3 spans 13 residues. Trimming cost V 5 bases and J 4 bases, with 11 bases left between them. The V gene's germline CDR1 is MNHEY and CDR2 SMNVEV (reference sequence). The CDR3 is CASSRTRGTEAFF. Here the CDR3 DNA reads TGTGCCAGCAGTCGCACTAGGGGCACTGAAGCTTTCTTT.

The chain uses TRBV5-4 and TRBJ1-1, with 7 positions matching TRBD1. The ends lost 4 bases at V and 6 bases at J; junction bases unmatched: 15. CDR1 and CDR2 from the germline V gene are SGHNT and YYREEE (reference sequence). The CDR3 covers 16 residues. DNA of the CDR3: TGTGCCAGCAGCCCCCGACAGGGCCGGGGAGATCCTGAAGCTTTCTTT. As protein: CASSPRQGRGDPEAFF.

V and J are TRBV9 and TRBJ1-6; 7 bases are a match to TRBD1. From germline, CDR1 is SGDLS and CDR2 YYNGEE. The CDR3 length is 17 residues. The V gene end was trimmed by 0 bases and the J gene end by 4 bases; junction bases not matched to a gene: 7. The CDR3 DNA is TGTGCCAGCAGCGTAGTAAAGGGGGCGGAATATAATTCACCCCTCCACTTT. Translated, it gives CASSVVKGAEYNSPLHF.

V gene TRBV7-9 combines with J gene TRBJ2-1, with D unresolved. There are 16 residues in the CDR3. V lost 5 bases and J lost 2, with 16 bases in between. Per the germline V gene, CDR1 is SEHNR and CDR2 is FQNEAQ (reference sequence). Here the CDR3 DNA reads TGTGCCAGCAGCCCCCTGACGCCAGCCGCCTACAATGAGCAGTTCTTC. It is translated as CASSPLTPAAYNEQFF.

The chain carries TRBV5-6 and TRBJ1-6; 11 bases are shared with TRBD1. Germline CDR1 reads SGHDT; CDR2 reads YYEEEE. The CDR3 runs to 14 residues. With V trimmed by 4 bases and J by 9 bases, 3 bases remained unmatched. The CDR3 DNA reads as TGTGCCAGCAGCCGAGGGACAGGGGGTTCACCCCTCCACTTT. Translation gives CASSRGTGGSPLHF.

V and J are TRBV28 and TRBJ1-1; D is undetermined. The CDR3 loop spans 14 amino acids. Per germline, CDR1 MDHEN and CDR2 SYDVKM. V gave up 6 bases and J gave up 5 bases, with 16 bases separating them. CDR3 sequence (DNA): TGTGCCAGCAGCCGAATTGCGACGGGAACTGAAGCTTTCTTT. Its protein product is CASSRIATGTEAFF.

The rearrangement links TRBV30 to TRBJ1-2; 8 nucleotides align to TRBD1. This CDR3 region has 14 residues. The germline gives CDR1 GTSNPN, CDR2 SVGIG (reference sequence). V dropped 1 base and J dropped 4; count of bases not matched to a gene: 5. This chain's CDR3 is CAWSEGRGPYGYTF. In DNA, the CDR3 is TGTGCCTGGAGTGAGGGCAGGGGGCCCTATGGCTACACCTTC.

The chain has TRBV5-4 and TRBJ2-5; 7 bases map to TRBD1. V lost 3 bases, J lost 3 bases, and 2 bases stayed unmatched. This CDR3 contains 13 residues. Germline V gene sequence: CDR1 SGHNT, CDR2 YYREEE (reference sequence). In DNA, the CDR3 is TGTGCCAGCAGCTGGGGGACAGAAGAGACCCAGTACTTC. Translation gives CASSWGTEETQYF.

The gene calls are TRBV6-1 and TRBJ2-3, with a tentative D call TRBD2 (6 bases). The V gene lost 4 bases and the J gene lost 3 bases, with 11 bases spanning the gap. This CDR3 comprises 14 residues. Germline assignment: CDR1 MNHNS and CDR2 SASEGT. The CDR3 region is CASSGDSRTDTQYF. DNA of the CDR3: TGTGCCAGCAGTGGGGACTCCCGGACAGATACGCAGTATTTT.

This chain connects TRBV27 to TRBJ2-1; no firm D call. The CDR3 spans 13 residues. The V gene lost 3 bases and the J gene lost 2 bases, with 5 bases spanning the gap. CDR1 MNHEY and CDR2 SMNVEV come from the germline V gene (reference sequence). CDR3 nucleotide sequence: TGTGCCAGCAGTTTTGTAGCCTACAATGAGCAGTTCTTC. Its protein product is CASSFVAYNEQFF.

J is TRBJ1-5 and V is TRBV2; tentative D call: TRBD1 (5 bases). Trimming removed 6 bases from V and 0 bases from J, with 12 bases in between. The CDR3 extends over 15 amino acids. Germline V gene sequence: CDR1 SNHLY, CDR2 FYNNEI. CDR3 amino acids: CASRADSFSNQPQHF. The CDR3 nucleotides read TGTGCCAGCAGAGCCGACAGCTTTAGCAATCAGCCCCAGCATTTT.

The chain uses TRBV11-3 and TRBJ2-4; perhaps TRBD1 as D (7 bases). V was pared by 3 bases and J by 3 bases, with 15 bases between. CDR1 is SGHNT, CDR2 YENEEA, per germline. CDR3 length: 16 residues. CDR3 sequence (DNA): TGTGCCAGCAGCTTGGAGGGGGCGAGGGGCAAAAACATTCAGTACTTC. Translating it yields CASSLEGARGKNIQYF.

The J gene is TRBJ2-7, the V gene TRBV7-9; D perhaps matches TRBD1 (5 bases). Germline CDR1 is SEHNR and CDR2 is FQNEAQ (reference sequence). This CDR3 region has 14 residues. With 3 bases removed from V and 2 bases from J, the gap between germline ends came to 11 bases. CDR3 amino acids: CASSLETATYEQYF. The CDR3 nucleotides read TGTGCCAGCAGCTTGGAGACAGCAACCTACGAGCAGTACTTC.

The CDR3 sequence is CAWSRDRGPYSNQPQHF. CDR3 bases: TGTGCCTGGAGCCGGGACAGGGGCCCCTATAGCAATCAGCCCCAGCATTTT. The chain carries TRBV30 and TRBJ1-5; 10 bases are a match to TRBD1. The V gene's germline CDR1 is GTSNPN and CDR2 SVGIG (reference sequence). V shed 3 bases and J 0 bases; nucleotides not matched to a gene: 8. The CDR3 extends over 17 amino acids.

The V gene is TRBV25-1, the J gene TRBJ2-2, with D possibly being TRBD1 (6 bases). Germline CDR1 and CDR2: MGHDK and SYGVNS. The CDR3 totals 15 residues. V lost 2 bases, J lost 3 bases, and 10 bases lay in between. CDR3 sequence reads: CASSEQGTYTGELFF. The CDR3 DNA reads TGTGCCAGCAGTGAACAGGGGACATACACCGGGGAGCTGTTTTTT. The full variable domain, rest sourced from reference TRBV25-1 and TRBJ2-2, is EADIYQTPRYLVIGTGKKITLECSQTMGHDKMYWYQQDPGMELHLIHYSYGVNSTEKGDLSSESTVSRIRTEHFPLTLESARPSHTSQYLCASSEQGTYTGELFFGEGSRLTVL.

The chain is built from TRBV28 and TRBJ2-7, with D possibly being TRBD1 (6 bases). The CDR3 runs to 13 residues. Trimming left V 6 bases short and J 2 bases short, with 11 bases between. The germline V gene encodes CDR1 MDHEN and CDR2 SYDVKM. The CDR3 here is CASRGDMTYEQYF. DNA of the CDR3: TGTGCCAGCAGGGGGGACATGACCTACGAGCAGTACTTC.